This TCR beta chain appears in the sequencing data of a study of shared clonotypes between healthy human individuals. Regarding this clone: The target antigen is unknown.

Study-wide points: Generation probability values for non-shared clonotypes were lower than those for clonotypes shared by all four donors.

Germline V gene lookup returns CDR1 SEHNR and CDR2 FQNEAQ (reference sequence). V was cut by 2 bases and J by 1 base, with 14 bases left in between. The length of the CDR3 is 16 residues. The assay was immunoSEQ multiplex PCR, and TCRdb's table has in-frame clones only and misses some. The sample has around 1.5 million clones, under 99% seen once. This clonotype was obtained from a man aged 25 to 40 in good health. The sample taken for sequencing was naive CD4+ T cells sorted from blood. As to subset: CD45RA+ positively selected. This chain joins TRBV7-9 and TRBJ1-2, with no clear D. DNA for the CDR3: TGTGCCAGCAGCTTACCACCACAAGAGGGTAACTATGGCTACACCTTC. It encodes CASSLPPQEGNYGYTF.